This is a list of T cell receptor beta chains from one sample in a study of blood T cell repertoires in COVID-19. The repertoire was sequenced with immunoSEQ multiplex PCR; TCRdb's copy has only in-frame clones and lacks some. This table holds some 110,000 clones, 81% found once. The source material was peripheral blood. All receptors come from a woman between 65 and 79 years old with acute or convalescent COVID-19. Each CDR3 is given with its conserved first and last residue. A D gene is named only where the DNA matches it firmly. Clone size is stated in some rows and not others, as once, few, many or a class when expanded.

clone_size: few
d_call: TRBD1
v_call: TRBV2
j_call: TRBJ1-1
cdr3_nt: TGTGCCACTAGCCCAACAGGGGGCCGCCAGAGGAACACTGAAGCTTTCTTT
cdr3_aa: CATSPTGGRQRNTEAFF

clone_size: NA
d_call: NA
v_call: TRBV6-2/TRBV6-3
j_call: TRBJ1-5
cdr3_nt: TGTGCCAGCAGTTCGCAGGAATATAGCAATCAGCCCCAGCATTTT
cdr3_aa: CASSSQEYSNQPQHF

clone_size: NA
d_call: TRBD1
v_call: TRBV5-1
j_call: TRBJ1-1
cdr3_nt: TGCGCCAGCAGCTTATCCGGGACAGGGGGCGATGAAGCTTTCTTT
cdr3_aa: CASSLSGTGGDEAFF

clone_size: few
d_call: TRBD1
v_call: TRBV19
j_call: TRBJ1-5
cdr3_nt: TGTGCCAGTAGTGTTAACCCGGGACAGGGGGCGCATTTT
cdr3_aa: CASSVNPGQGAHF

clone_size: NA
d_call: NA
v_call: TRBV29-1
j_call: TRBJ1-1
cdr3_nt: TGCAGCGTTTCCCAGGGATCGAACACTGAAGCTTTCTTT
cdr3_aa: CSVSQGSNTEAFF

clone_size: NA
d_call: TRBD2
v_call: TRBV6-5
j_call: TRBJ2-7
cdr3_nt: TGTGCCAGCAGTCCGGGACTAGCGGCCTACGAGCAGTACTTC
cdr3_aa: CASSPGLAAYEQYF

clone_size: NA
d_call: TRBD1
v_call: TRBV29-1
j_call: TRBJ1-1
cdr3_nt: TGCAGCGTTGACACAGGGGCCTTT
cdr3_aa: CSVDTGAF

clone_size: NA
d_call: TRBD2
v_call: TRBV4-1
j_call: TRBJ2-1
cdr3_nt: TGCGCCAGCAGCCAAGTCTGGGGACTAGTACCCTACAATGAGCAGTTCTTC
cdr3_aa: CASSQVWGLVPYNEQFF

clone_size: NA
d_call: TRBD1
v_call: TRBV11-2
j_call: TRBJ2-7
cdr3_nt: TGTGCCAGCAGCTTAGGGACAGGGTCCTACGAGCAGTACTTC
cdr3_aa: CASSLGTGSYEQYF

clone_size: NA
d_call: NA
v_call: TRBV12-1
j_call: TRBJ2-1
cdr3_nt: TGTGCCAGCAGCTTTCTGGCTAGCGCCAATGAGCAGTTCTTC
cdr3_aa: CASSFLASANEQFF

clone_size: NA
d_call: NA
v_call: TRBV4-3
j_call: TRBJ1-5
cdr3_nt: TGCGCCAGCAGCCAACCTGGGCAGCCTAATCAGCCCCAGCATTTT
cdr3_aa: CASSQPGQPNQPQHF

clone_size: NA
d_call: NA
v_call: TRBV6-6
j_call: TRBJ1-5
cdr3_nt: TGTGCCAGCAGTTACGGGAGTCAGCCCCAGCATTTT
cdr3_aa: CASSYGSQPQHF

clone_size: few
d_call: TRBD1
v_call: TRBV19
j_call: TRBJ1-2
cdr3_nt: TGTGCCAGTAGTATAACGGGACAGGGCAGTGGCTACACCTTC
cdr3_aa: CASSITGQGSGYTF

clone_size: NA
d_call: TRBD2
v_call: TRBV7-6
j_call: TRBJ2-5
cdr3_nt: TGTGCCAGCAGCTTACTCCCCCGGACTAGCGGGCGGGGGGCCCAGTACTTC
cdr3_aa: CASSLLPRTSGRGAQYF

clone_size: NA
d_call: TRBD2
v_call: TRBV11-2
j_call: TRBJ2-3
cdr3_nt: TGTGCCAGCAGCTTCGGGGCTAGCGGGAGGAGAGATACGCAGTATTTT
cdr3_aa: CASSFGASGRRDTQYF

clone_size: NA
d_call: TRBD1
v_call: TRBV6-5
j_call: TRBJ1-2
cdr3_nt: TGTGCCAGCAGCGCCGGGACAGGGTTCATCTATGGCTACACCTTC
cdr3_aa: CASSAGTGFIYGYTF

clone_size: NA
d_call: TRBD2
v_call: TRBV11-2
j_call: TRBJ2-7
cdr3_nt: TGTGCCAGCAGCTTGCAACTAGCGAGCAACTCCTACGAGCAGTACTTC
cdr3_aa: CASSLQLASNSYEQYF

clone_size: NA
d_call: NA
v_call: TRBV6-2/TRBV6-3
j_call: TRBJ2-2
cdr3_nt: TGTGCCAGCAGTTACTACTCACACACCGGGGAGCTGTTTTTT
cdr3_aa: CASSYYSHTGELFF

clone_size: NA
d_call: NA
v_call: TRBV10-2
j_call: TRBJ2-1
cdr3_nt: TGCGCCAGCAATAGGGGAACAGGAATATACAATGAGCAGTTCTTC
cdr3_aa: CASNRGTGIYNEQFF

clone_size: NA
d_call: NA
v_call: TRBV7-6
j_call: TRBJ2-3
cdr3_nt: TGTGCCAGCAGCCGCTCGGGAGTAGGAGATACGCAGTATTTT
cdr3_aa: CASSRSGVGDTQYF

clone_size: NA
d_call: NA
v_call: TRBV7-9
j_call: TRBJ2-7
cdr3_nt: TGTGCCAGCAGCCAAACCGGGACAAGAACCTACGAGCAGTACTTC
cdr3_aa: CASSQTGTRTYEQYF

clone_size: NA
d_call: TRBD1
v_call: TRBV19
j_call: TRBJ2-1
cdr3_nt: TGTGCCAGTAGTCCTCGGACAGGGAGAAATGAGCAGTTCTTC
cdr3_aa: CASSPRTGRNEQFF

clone_size: NA
d_call: NA
v_call: TRBV30
j_call: TRBJ1-6
cdr3_nt: TGTGCCTGGACTAACTCGTGGGGCAGCCCGAATTCACCCCTCCACTTT
cdr3_aa: CAWTNSWGSPNSPLHF

clone_size: NA
d_call: TRBD2
v_call: TRBV20-1
j_call: TRBJ2-2
cdr3_nt: TGCAGTGCTAGTAAGGGACTAGCGGGAACAAGGGGCACCGGGGAGCTGTTTTTT
cdr3_aa: CSASKGLAGTRGTGELFF

clone_size: NA
d_call: NA
v_call: TRBV6-5
j_call: TRBJ1-5
cdr3_nt: TGTGCCAGCAGTTTAGAGGGTTCAAGGCAGCCCCAGCATTTT
cdr3_aa: CASSLEGSRQPQHF

clone_size: NA
d_call: NA
v_call: TRBV15
j_call: TRBJ2-1
cdr3_nt: TGTGCCACCAGCACCCTGAGGGGGGGCGGTGAGCAGTTCTTC
cdr3_aa: CATSTLRGGGEQFF

clone_size: NA
d_call: TRBD2
v_call: TRBV5-1
j_call: TRBJ2-1
cdr3_nt: TGCGCCAGCAGACCAACCGGGACTAGTTATTCCTACAATGAGCAGTTCTTC
cdr3_aa: CASRPTGTSYSYNEQFF

clone_size: NA
d_call: TRBD2
v_call: TRBV7-2
j_call: TRBJ2-7
cdr3_nt: TGTGCCAGCAGCCCGATAGCGGGAACGTACGAGCAGTACTTC
cdr3_aa: CASSPIAGTYEQYF

clone_size: NA
d_call: TRBD1
v_call: TRBV7-9
j_call: TRBJ2-7
cdr3_nt: TGTGCCAGCAGCCAAACCGGGACAGGGGTCGAGCAGTACTTC
cdr3_aa: CASSQTGTGVEQYF

clone_size: NA
d_call: NA
v_call: TRBV5-6
j_call: TRBJ2-7
cdr3_nt: TGTGCCAGCAGGCCCCAGGGGATCTACGAGCAGTACTTC
cdr3_aa: CASRPQGIYEQYF

clone_size: NA
d_call: NA
v_call: TRBV6-5
j_call: TRBJ1-2
cdr3_nt: TGTGCCAGCAGTTACGACTCCGGCCCCAATGGCTACACCTTC
cdr3_aa: CASSYDSGPNGYTF

clone_size: NA
d_call: NA
v_call: TRBV7-3
j_call: TRBJ2-1
cdr3_nt: TGTGCCAGCAGCGTTGACTCCTCCATGGATGAGCAGTTCTTC
cdr3_aa: CASSVDSSMDEQFF

clone_size: NA
d_call: TRBD2
v_call: TRBV5-1
j_call: TRBJ2-1
cdr3_nt: TGCGCCAGCAGCGAGACAGCGGGGGGCTACAATGAGCAGTTCTTC
cdr3_aa: CASSETAGGYNEQFF

clone_size: once
d_call: NA
v_call: TRBV6-6
j_call: TRBJ1-5
cdr3_nt: TGTGCCAGCAGTTACTCCCGACAGAGCAATCAGCCCCAGCATTTT
cdr3_aa: CASSYSRQSNQPQHF

clone_size: NA
d_call: TRBD1
v_call: TRBV2
j_call: TRBJ1-2
cdr3_nt: TGTGCCAGCAGCCGACAGGGAGCTAACTATGGCTACACCTTC
cdr3_aa: CASSRQGANYGYTF

clone_size: few
d_call: TRBD2
v_call: TRBV20-1
j_call: TRBJ2-7
cdr3_nt: TGCAGTGCTAGTTTGACTAGCGCGACCTCCTACGAGCAGTACTTC
cdr3_aa: CSASLTSATSYEQYF

clone_size: once
d_call: NA
v_call: TRBV6-5
j_call: TRBJ1-1
cdr3_nt: TGTGCCAGCAGTACGACAGAGAACACTGAAGCTTTCTTT
cdr3_aa: CASSTTENTEAFF

clone_size: once
d_call: TRBD1
v_call: TRBV5-4
j_call: TRBJ2-7
cdr3_nt: TGTGCCAGCAGCTTGGAGGGGGCAAAGCACGAGCAGTACTTC
cdr3_aa: CASSLEGAKHEQYF

clone_size: NA
d_call: TRBD1
v_call: TRBV5-6
j_call: TRBJ1-5
cdr3_nt: TGTGCCAGCAGCTTGGGGGCTACAGGGGCTAATCAGCCCCAGCATTTT
cdr3_aa: CASSLGATGANQPQHF

clone_size: NA
d_call: NA
v_call: TRBV7-3
j_call: TRBJ1-3
cdr3_nt: TGTGCCAGCAGCCCCACAGGGATCGCTGGAAACACCATATATTTT
cdr3_aa: CASSPTGIAGNTIYF

clone_size: once
d_call: TRBD1
v_call: TRBV11-2
j_call: TRBJ2-7
cdr3_nt: TGTGCCAGCAGCTTAACGGGACAGGGGGTCCACGAGCAGTACTTC
cdr3_aa: CASSLTGQGVHEQYF